What follows is one T cell receptor (beta chain) and its context. Antigen: not known. V was pared by 3 bases and J by 2 bases, with 5 bases of the junction left unmatched. Germline V gene data show CDR1 as SGHTA and CDR2 as FQGNSA. The CDR3 has 15 amino acids. The record originates from a study of cytotoxic CD8 clonotypes in ibrutinib-treated CLL. Points from the study as a whole: The study found clonality rose at ibrutinib response, then fell toward baseline at progression.

Depth targeted 1 in 200,000 to 1 in 1 million T cells, averaging 10x coverage per clonotype. Sequencing was performed with immunoSEQ multiplex PCR; in TCRdb, only in-frame clones are kept and a portion is missing. Among fewer than 150,000 clones listed, around 84% were seen once. Sequenced material: PBMCs, taken after 24 months of ibrutinib treatment. The V and J genes are TRBV7-2 and TRBJ2-3, with 7 bases aligning to TRBD1. The source of this sequence is a human donor with chronic lymphocytic leukemia. The CDR3 reads CASSLTGTVTDTQYF. The CDR3 DNA is TGTGCCAGCAGCTTGACAGGGACCGTCACAGATACGCAGTATTTT. Using reference TRBV7-2 and TRBJ2-3 for the parts outside the CDR3, the full variable domain is GAGVSQSPSNKVTEKGKDVELRCDPISGHTALYWYRQSLGQGLEFLIYFQGNSAPDKSGLPSDRFSAERTGGSVSTLTIQRTQQEDSAVYLCASSLTGTVTDTQYFGPGTRLTVL.